Below, 9 T cell receptor beta chains from the same sample are listed, as sequenced in a study of tumor-infiltrating lymphocytes in primary liver carcinoma. It was unsorted whole blood that yielded blood RNA, and germline DNA was also extracted. Production of TCR beta cDNA used approximately 0.55 ug total RNA together with a constant-region primer. Generation of the TCR beta libraries relied on three nested multiplex PCR rounds using slightly modified ARM-PCR. A C-beta reverse primer and TRBV1-TRBV30 forward primers served in each of the first two PCR rounds, at about 9 cycles apiece. One entry per CDR3 protein results from TCRdb running MiXCR on the multiplex PCR reads. The sample holds 300,000 to 400,000 distinct CDR3 sequences, around 60% seen once. Sequenced material: peripheral blood. These receptors originate from a man in his forties with primary liver carcinoma and hepatitis B virus infection.

With regard to this clonotype: One end of the junction varies from germline; a read error may be responsible. The chain combines TRBV11-2 with TRBJ2-1, with D hard to call. Germline V lookup: CDR1 SGHAT, CDR2 FQNNGV. This CDR3 comprises 12 residues. The CDR3 spells CASSFRSYEQFF. The CDR3 region has the DNA TGTGCCAGTAGCTTCAGGTCCTACGAGCAGTTCTTC.

This chain uses TRBV11-2 with TRBJ2-2; D unresolved. This CDR3 is built from 15 residues. Germline V gives CDR1 SGHAT, CDR2 FQNNGV. Trimming took 5 bases from V and 0 from J, leaving 10 bases between them. CDR3 nucleotides: TGTGCCAGCAGCCTTTTATCTGCGAACACCGGGGAGCTGTTTTTT. Protein: CASSLLSANTGELFF.

This clonotype was picked up a small number of times. The chain combines TRBV12-3 or TRBV12-4 with TRBJ2-1; either TRBD1 or TRBD2 may supply D (6 bases each). There are 18 residues in the CDR3. The V gene lost 1 base and the J gene lost 4 bases, with 20 bases spanning the gap. The CDR3 sequence is CASSLDGSSVGGYNEQFF. For the CDR3, the DNA is TGTGCCAGCAGTTTAGACGGGAGCTCAGTAGGGGGTTACAATGAGCAGTTCTTC.

In this sample, this clonotype turned up once. One end of the junction does not line up with germline, which may come from a read error. The chain uses TRBV6-2 or TRBV6-3 and TRBJ2-3, with D possibly being TRBD1 (6 bases). CDR3 length equals 15 residues. Germline V gene sequence: CDR1 MNHEY, CDR2 SVGEGT. This chain's CDR3 is CASNYDDRSADTQYF. The CDR3, as DNA: TGTGCCAGCAATTACGATGACAGGAGCGCAGATACGCAGTATTTT.

Concerning this clonotype: A read error may account for a junction end that differs from germline. V gene TRBV5-1 combines with J gene TRBJ2-7; possibly TRBD1 for D (6 bases). The length of the CDR3 is 14 residues. Germline CDR1 and CDR2: SGHRS and YFSETQ. The CDR3 spells CANSQQGSSYEQYF. CDR3 bases: TGCGCCAACAGCCAACAGGGCTCCTCCTACGAGCAGTACTTC.

Of note for this clonotype: The CDR3 does not close with the conserved phenylalanine or tryptophan, likely indicating a read error. This chain joins TRBV6-5 and TRBJ1-3; D ambiguous. Looked up from germline, CDR1 is MNHEY and CDR2 is SVGAGI. The CDR3 extends over 15 amino acids. CDR3 amino acids: CASSPGRRSGNTIYL. The CDR3 DNA reads TGTGCTAGCAGCCCCGGACGGCGCTCTGGAAACACCATATATCTT.

The chain employs TRBV5-5 and TRBJ1-2, with a possible D match to TRBD1 (5 bases). Between the trimmed V and J ends, which lost 5 bases and 6 bases, there was a span of 20 bases. The CDR3 totals 15 residues. Germline V gene data show CDR1 as SGHKS and CDR2 as YYEKEE (reference sequence). CDR3 DNA sequence: TGTGCCAGCAGTCCCTATCCGGGACGCGTTGATGGCTACACCTTC. Translating gives CASSPYPGRVDGYTF. Full variable domain (outside the CDR3, taken from reference TRBV5-5 and TRBJ1-2): DAGVTQSPTHLIKTRGQQVTLRCSPISGHKSVSWYQQVLGQGPQFIFQYYEKEERGRGNFPDRFSARQFPNYSSELNVNALLLGDSALYLCASSPYPGRVDGYTFGSGTRLTVV.

CDR3 loop: CSVGSREDDYTF. CDR3 bases: TGCAGCGTCGGCTCCAGGGAGGATGACTACACCTTC. The chain carries TRBV29-1 and TRBJ1-2; tentative D call: TRBD1 (5 bases). Trimming removed 6 bases from V and 10 bases from J, with 18 bases in between. The germline V gene encodes CDR1 SQVTM and CDR2 ANQGSEA. The CDR3 is made up of 12 amino acids.

The chain employs TRBV11-2 and TRBJ1-1; 7 bases match TRBD1. V lost 6 bases, J lost 4 bases, and 11 bases stayed unmatched. Germline-derived CDR1 and CDR2 are SGHAT and FQNNGV. The CDR3 spans 15 residues. CDR3 protein: CASRGTVKSATEAFF. As DNA, the CDR3 is TGTGCCAGCAGGGGGACAGTGAAATCTGCCACTGAAGCTTTCTTT.